The table lists the clone carrying this TCR beta chain with many counts. TCRdb used MiXCR to reprocess the 5' RACE reads, holding one entry per CDR3 protein. The sample records more than 70,000 distinct CDR3 sequences, more than 15% being singletons. V was clipped by 0 bases and J by 8 bases, with 8 bases between them. This CDR3 contains 13 residues. Per the germline V gene, CDR1 is DFQATT and CDR2 is SNEGSKA (reference sequence). These data originate in a study of neurological immune-mediated disorders. Volunteers from a blood bank in Maryland, USA, constituted the healthy controls. This clonotype originated in a woman in her 40s in good health. Sequences were obtained from PBMCs. The chain joins TRBV20-1 to TRBJ1-6; D gene uncertain. CDR3 sequence (DNA): TGCAGTGCTAGAGAAATGACCGATTCACCCCTCCACTTT. This gives the protein CSAREMTDSPLHF.